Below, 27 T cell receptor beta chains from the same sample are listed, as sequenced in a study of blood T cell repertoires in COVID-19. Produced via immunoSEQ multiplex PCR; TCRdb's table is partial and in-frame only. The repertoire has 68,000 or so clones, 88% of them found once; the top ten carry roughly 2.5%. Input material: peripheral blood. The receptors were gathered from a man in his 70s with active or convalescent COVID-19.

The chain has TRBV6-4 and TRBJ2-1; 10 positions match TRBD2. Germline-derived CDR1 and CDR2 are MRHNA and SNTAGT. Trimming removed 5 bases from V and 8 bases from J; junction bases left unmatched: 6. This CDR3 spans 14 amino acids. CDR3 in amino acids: CASSFSGGFDEQFF. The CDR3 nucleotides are TGTGCCAGCAGTTTTAGCGGGGGGTTCGATGAGCAGTTCTTC.

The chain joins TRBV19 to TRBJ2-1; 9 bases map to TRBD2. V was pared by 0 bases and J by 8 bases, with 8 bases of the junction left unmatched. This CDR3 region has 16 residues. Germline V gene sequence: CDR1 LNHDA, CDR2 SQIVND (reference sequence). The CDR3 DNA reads TGTGCCAGTAGTATAGAGGGCGGGAGGGCCTCTTATGAGCAGTTCTTC. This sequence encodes CASSIEGGRASYEQFF.

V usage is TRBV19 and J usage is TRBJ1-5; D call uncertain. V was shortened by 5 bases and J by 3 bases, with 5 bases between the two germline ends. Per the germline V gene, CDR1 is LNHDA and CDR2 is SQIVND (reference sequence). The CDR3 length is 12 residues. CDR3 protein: CASSFLNQPQHF. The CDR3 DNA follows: TGTGCCAGTAGTTTTCTCAATCAGCCCCAGCATTTT.

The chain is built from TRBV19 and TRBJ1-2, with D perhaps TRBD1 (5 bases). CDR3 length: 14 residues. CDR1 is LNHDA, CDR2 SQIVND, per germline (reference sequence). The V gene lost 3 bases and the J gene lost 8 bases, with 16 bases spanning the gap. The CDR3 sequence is CASSIWSREGGYTF. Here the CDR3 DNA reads TGTGCCAGTAGTATCTGGAGCAGGGAAGGAGGCTACACCTTC. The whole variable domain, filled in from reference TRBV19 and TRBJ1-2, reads DGGITQSPKYLFRKEGQNVTLSCEQNLNHDAMYWYRQDPGQGLRLIYYSQIVNDFQKGDIAEGYSVSREKKESFPLTVTSAQKNPTAFYLCASSIWSREGGYTFGSGTRLTVV.

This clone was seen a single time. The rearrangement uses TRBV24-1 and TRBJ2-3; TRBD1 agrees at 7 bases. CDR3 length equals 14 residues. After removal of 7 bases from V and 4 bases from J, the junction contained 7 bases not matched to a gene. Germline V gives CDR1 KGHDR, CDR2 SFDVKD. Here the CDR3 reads CATRGDSNSDTQYF. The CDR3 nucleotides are TGTGCCACCAGGGGGGACAGTAACTCAGATACGCAGTATTTT.

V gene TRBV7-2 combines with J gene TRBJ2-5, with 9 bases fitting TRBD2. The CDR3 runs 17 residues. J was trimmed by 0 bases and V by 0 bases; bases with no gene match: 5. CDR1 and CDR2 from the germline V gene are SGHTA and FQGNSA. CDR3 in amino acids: CASSLARLAGNQETQYF. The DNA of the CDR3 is TGTGCCAGCAGCTTAGCTCGGCTAGCGGGAAACCAAGAGACCCAGTACTTC.

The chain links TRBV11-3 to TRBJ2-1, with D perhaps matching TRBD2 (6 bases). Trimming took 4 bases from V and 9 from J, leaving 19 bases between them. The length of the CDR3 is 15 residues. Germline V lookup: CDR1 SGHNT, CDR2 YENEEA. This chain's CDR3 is CASSSRDWAKGEQFF. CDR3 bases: TGTGCCAGCAGCTCACGGGACTGGGCGAAGGGTGAGCAGTTCTTC.

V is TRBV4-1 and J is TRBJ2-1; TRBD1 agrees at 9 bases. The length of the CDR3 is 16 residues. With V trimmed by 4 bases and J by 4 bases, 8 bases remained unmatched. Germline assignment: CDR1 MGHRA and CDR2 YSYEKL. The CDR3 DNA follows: TGCGCCAGCAGCCCCTCCGGGACAGGGCAGTACAATGAGCAGTTCTTC. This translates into CASSPSGTGQYNEQFF.

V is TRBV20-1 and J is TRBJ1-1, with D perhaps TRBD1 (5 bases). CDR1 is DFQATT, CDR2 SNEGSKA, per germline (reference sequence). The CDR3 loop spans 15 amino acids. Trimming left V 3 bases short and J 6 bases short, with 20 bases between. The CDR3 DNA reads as TGCAGTGCTAGTTACTCGGGCCCCAGGGAGGCTGAAGCTTTCTTT. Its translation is CSASYSGPREAEAFF.

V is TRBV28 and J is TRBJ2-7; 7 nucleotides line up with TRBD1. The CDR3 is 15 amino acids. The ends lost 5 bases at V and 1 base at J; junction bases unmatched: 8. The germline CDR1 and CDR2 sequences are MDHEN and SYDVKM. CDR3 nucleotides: TGTGCCAGCAGTCCGACAGGGTTGGGGTCCTACGAGCAGTACTTC. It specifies CASSPTGLGSYEQYF.

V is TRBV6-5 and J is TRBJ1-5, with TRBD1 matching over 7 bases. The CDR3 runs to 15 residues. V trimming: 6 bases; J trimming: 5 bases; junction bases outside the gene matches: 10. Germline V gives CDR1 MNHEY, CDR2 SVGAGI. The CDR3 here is CASSTDRSLDQPQHF. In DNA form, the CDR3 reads TGTGCCAGCAGCACGGACAGGTCGTTGGATCAGCCCCAGCATTTT.

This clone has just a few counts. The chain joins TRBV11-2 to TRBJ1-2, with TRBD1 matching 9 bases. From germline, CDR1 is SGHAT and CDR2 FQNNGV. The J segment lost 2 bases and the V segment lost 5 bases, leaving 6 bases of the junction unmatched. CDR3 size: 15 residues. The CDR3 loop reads CASSPGTGRNYGYTF. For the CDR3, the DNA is TGTGCCAGCAGCCCCGGGACAGGGCGAAACTATGGCTACACCTTC.

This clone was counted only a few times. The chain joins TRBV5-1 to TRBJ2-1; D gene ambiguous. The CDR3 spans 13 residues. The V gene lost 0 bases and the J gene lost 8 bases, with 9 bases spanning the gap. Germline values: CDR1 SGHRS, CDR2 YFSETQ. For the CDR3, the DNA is TGCGCCAGCAGCTTGGAAGCAGGTTATGAGCAGTTCTTC. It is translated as CASSLEAGYEQFF.

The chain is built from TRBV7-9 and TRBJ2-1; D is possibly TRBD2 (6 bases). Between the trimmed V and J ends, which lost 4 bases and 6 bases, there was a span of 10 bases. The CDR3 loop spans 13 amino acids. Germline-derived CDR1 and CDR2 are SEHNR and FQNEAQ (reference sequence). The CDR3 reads CASSSLGGNEQFF. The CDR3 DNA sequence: TGTGCCAGCAGCTCTTTGGGGGGCAATGAGCAGTTCTTC.

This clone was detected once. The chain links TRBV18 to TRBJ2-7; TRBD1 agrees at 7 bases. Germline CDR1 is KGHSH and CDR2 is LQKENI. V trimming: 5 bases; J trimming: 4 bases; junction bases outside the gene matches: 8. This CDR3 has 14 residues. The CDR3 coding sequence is TGTGCCAGCTCAGCCAGGGGGATCGAGTACGAGCAGTACTTC. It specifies CASSARGIEYEQYF.

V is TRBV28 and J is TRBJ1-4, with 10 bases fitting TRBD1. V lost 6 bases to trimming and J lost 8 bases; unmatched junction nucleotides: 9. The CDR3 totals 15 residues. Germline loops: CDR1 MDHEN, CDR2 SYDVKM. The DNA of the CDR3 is TGTGCCAGCAGCCTAACCGGGACAGGGGTCGAAAAACTGTTTTTT. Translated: CASSLTGTGVEKLFF. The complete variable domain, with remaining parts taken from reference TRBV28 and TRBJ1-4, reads DVKVTQSSRYLVKRTGEKVFLECVQDMDHENMFWYRQDPGLGLRLIYFSYDVKMKEKGDIPEGYSVSREKKERFSLILESASTNQTSMYLCASSLTGTGVEKLFFGSGTQLSVL.

The CDR3 loop is CAWRGTGNSPLHF. The CDR3 DNA sequence: TGTGCCTGGAGAGGGACAGGGAATTCACCCCTCCACTTT. V gene TRBV30 combines with J gene TRBJ1-6, with TRBD1 matching 9 bases. This CDR3 comprises 13 residues. J gave up 7 bases and V 3 bases, and 1 base lay outside the gene matches. Germline V gene data show CDR1 as GTSNPN and CDR2 as SVGIG (reference sequence).

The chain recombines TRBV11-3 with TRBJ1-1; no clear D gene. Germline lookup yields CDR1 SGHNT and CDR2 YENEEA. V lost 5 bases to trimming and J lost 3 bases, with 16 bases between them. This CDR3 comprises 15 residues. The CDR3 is CASSAGGGGDTEAFF. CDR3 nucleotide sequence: TGTGCCAGCAGCGCCGGAGGCGGTGGGGACACTGAAGCTTTCTTT.

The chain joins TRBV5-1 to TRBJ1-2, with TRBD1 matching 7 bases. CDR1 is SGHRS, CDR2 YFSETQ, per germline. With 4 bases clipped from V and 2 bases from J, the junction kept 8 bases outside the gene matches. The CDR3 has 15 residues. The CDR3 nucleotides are TGCGCCAGCAGCCCCCGGACAGGCCTAAACTATGGCTACACCTTC. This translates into CASSPRTGLNYGYTF. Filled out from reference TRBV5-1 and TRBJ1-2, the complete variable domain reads KAGVTQTPRYLIKTRGQQVTLSCSPISGHRSVSWYQQTPGQGLQFLFEYFSETQRNKGNFPGRFSGRQFSNSRSEMNVSTLELGDSALYLCASSPRTGLNYGYTFGSGTRLTVV.

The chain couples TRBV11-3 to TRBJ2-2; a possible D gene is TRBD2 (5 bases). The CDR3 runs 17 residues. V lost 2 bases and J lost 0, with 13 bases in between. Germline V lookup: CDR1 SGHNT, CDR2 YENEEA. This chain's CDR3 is CASSLSEFGANTGELFF. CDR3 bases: TGTGCCAGCAGCTTAAGTGAATTCGGGGCGAACACCGGGGAGCTGTTTTTT.

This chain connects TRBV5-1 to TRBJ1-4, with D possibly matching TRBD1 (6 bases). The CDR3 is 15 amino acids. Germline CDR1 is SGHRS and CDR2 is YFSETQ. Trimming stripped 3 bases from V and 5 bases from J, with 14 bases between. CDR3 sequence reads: CASSSPGQHNEKLFF. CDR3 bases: TGCGCCAGCAGCTCCCCGGGACAACACAATGAAAAACTGTTTTTT.

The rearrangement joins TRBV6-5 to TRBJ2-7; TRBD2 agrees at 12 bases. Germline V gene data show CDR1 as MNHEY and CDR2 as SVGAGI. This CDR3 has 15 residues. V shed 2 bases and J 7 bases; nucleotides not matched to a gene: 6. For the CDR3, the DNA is TGTGCCAGCAGTTACCGTTCTAGCGGGAGGGAAGAGCAGTACTTC. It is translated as CASSYRSSGREEQYF.

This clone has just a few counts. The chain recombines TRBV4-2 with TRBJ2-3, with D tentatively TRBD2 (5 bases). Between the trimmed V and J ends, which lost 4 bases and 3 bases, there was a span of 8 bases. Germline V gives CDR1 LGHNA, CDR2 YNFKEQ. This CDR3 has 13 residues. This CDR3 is CASSRPGTDTQYF. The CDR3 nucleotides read TGTGCCAGCAGCCGCCCGGGAACAGATACGCAGTATTTT.

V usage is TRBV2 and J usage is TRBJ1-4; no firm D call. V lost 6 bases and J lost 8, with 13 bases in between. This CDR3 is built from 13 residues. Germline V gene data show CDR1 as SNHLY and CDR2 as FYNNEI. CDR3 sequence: CASRGGGTEKLFF. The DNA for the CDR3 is TGTGCCAGCAGAGGTGGCGGTACAGAAAAACTGTTTTTT. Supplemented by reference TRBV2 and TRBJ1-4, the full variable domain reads EPEVTQTPSHQVTQMGQEVILRCVPISNHLYFYWYRQILGQKVEFLVSFYNNEISEKSEIFDDQFSVERPDGSNFTLKIRSTKLEDSAMYFCASRGGGTEKLFFGSGTQLSVL.

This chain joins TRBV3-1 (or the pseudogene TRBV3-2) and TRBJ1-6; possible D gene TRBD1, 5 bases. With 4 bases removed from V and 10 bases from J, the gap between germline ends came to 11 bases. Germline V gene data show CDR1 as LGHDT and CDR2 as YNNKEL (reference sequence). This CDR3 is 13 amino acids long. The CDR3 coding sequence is TGTGCCAGCAGCCTAGGGGAATCGTCACCCCTCCACTTT. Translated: CASSLGESSPLHF.

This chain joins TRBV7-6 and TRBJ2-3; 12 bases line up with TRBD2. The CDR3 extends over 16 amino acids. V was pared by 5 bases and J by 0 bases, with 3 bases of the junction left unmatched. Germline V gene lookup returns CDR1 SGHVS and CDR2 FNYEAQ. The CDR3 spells CASSPGTSGSTDTQYF. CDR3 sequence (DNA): TGTGCCAGCAGCCCGGGGACTAGCGGGAGCACAGATACGCAGTATTTT.

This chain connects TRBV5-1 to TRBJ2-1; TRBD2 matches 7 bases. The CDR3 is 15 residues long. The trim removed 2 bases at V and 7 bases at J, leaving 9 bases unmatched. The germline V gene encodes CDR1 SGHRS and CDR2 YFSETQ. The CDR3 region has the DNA TGCGCCAGCAGCTTTGCGGGGGTCCCAGGGAATGAGCAGTTCTTC. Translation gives CASSFAGVPGNEQFF.